This T cell receptor beta chain was profiled in a study of cytomegalovirus exposure and HLA in healthy donors. Findings and limits, study-wide: In a later analysis, TCR beta V- and J-gene trimming was associated with a missense DCLRE1C variant.

Researchers ran the PCR with 60 Vbeta and 13 Jbeta primers. Method: immunoSEQ multiplex PCR; TCRdb's copy keeps in-frame clones and lacks some. The profile shows approximately 190,000 clones, around 86% of them singletons. As regards this clone: Antigen: not known.

The germline V gene has CDR1 SGHRS and CDR2 YFSETQ. The V and J ends lost 4 bases and 4 bases respectively, with 18 bases between them. The CDR3 covers 15 residues. The chain uses TRBV5-1 and TRBJ2-7, with a tentative D call TRBD2 (5 bases). The sample comprised PBMCs. The receptor was derived from a woman aged 18 to 35 in good health and CMV-seronegative. The CDR3 region has the DNA TGCGCCAGCAGCAGTCGAGGGTTTAGAGAGTACGAGCAGTACTTC. Translated, it gives CASSSRGFREYEQYF. Variable domain in full (rest from reference TRBV5-1 and TRBJ2-7): KAGVTQTPRYLIKTRGQQVTLSCSPISGHRSVSWYQQTPGQGLQFLFEYFSETQRNKGNFPGRFSGRQFSNSRSEMNVSTLELGDSALYLCASSSRGFREYEQYFGPGTRLTVT.